These 30 T cell receptor beta chains came from one sample sequenced in a study of immune reconstitution after stem cell transplant in scleroderma. One entry per CDR3 protein results from TCRdb running MiXCR on the RT-PCR reads. The table shows about 2,200 distinct CDR3 sequences, with about a tenth occurring only once. Specimen collection occurred before or after autologous hematopoietic stem cell transplantation (not recorded which). The receptors were gathered from a female donor with systemic sclerosis.

The chain carries TRBV24-1 and TRBJ2-5; possibly TRBD1 for D (5 bases). CDR3 length: 14 residues. V lost 3 bases to trimming and J lost 4 bases, with 11 bases between them. The V gene's germline CDR1 is KGHDR and CDR2 SFDVKD. The CDR3 nucleotides are TGTGCCACCAGTGATCGGCTCCAGGGAGAGACCCAGTACTTC. Encoded protein: CATSDRLQGETQYF.

This sequence joins TRBV5-1 and TRBJ1-3; D might be TRBD1 (5 bases). The CDR3 loop spans 17 amino acids. CDR1 SGHRS and CDR2 YFSETQ come from the germline V gene. Trimming removed 4 bases from V and 0 bases from J, with 17 bases in between. Here the CDR3 reads CASSIEGRSSSGNTIYF. CDR3 coding DNA: TGCGCCAGCAGCATCGAGGGACGGTCAAGCTCTGGAAACACCATATATTTT.

The chain joins TRBV6-1 to TRBJ2-3, with D unclear. Trimming pared 6 bases from V and 2 bases from J, leaving 12 bases between. CDR3 length equals 14 residues. Germline V gene data show CDR1 as MNHNS and CDR2 as SASEGT. This CDR3 reads CASSEPALTDTQYF. CDR3 nucleotides: TGTGCCAGCAGCGAACCAGCCCTCACAGATACGCAGTATTTT.

By share of the sample, this clonotype is medium-sized (0.01 to 0.1%). This chain's CDR3 is CASSLQGAEGYTF. The CDR3 region has the DNA TGTGCCAGCAGCTTACAGGGGGCAGAGGGCTACACCTTC. V gene TRBV7-9 combines with J gene TRBJ1-2, with 8 bases matching TRBD1. Germline CDR1 is SEHNR and CDR2 is FQNEAQ (reference sequence). There are 13 residues in the CDR3. The ends lost 2 bases at V and 8 bases at J; junction bases unmatched: 4. Full variable domain (outside the CDR3, taken from reference TRBV7-9 and TRBJ1-2): DTGVSQNPRHKITKRGQNVTFRCDPISEHNRLYWYRQTLGQGPEFLTYFQNEAQLEKSRLLSDRFSAERPKGSFSTLEIQRTEQGDSAMYLCASSLQGAEGYTFGSGTRLTVV.

The chain carries TRBV5-4 and TRBJ2-7; D assignment may be TRBD1 or TRBD2 (5 bases each). Germline loops: CDR1 SGHNT, CDR2 YYREEE (reference sequence). The length of the CDR3 is 14 residues. V was pared by 4 bases and J by 5 bases, with 16 bases between. CDR3 loop: CASSKQGAGDEQYF. The CDR3 DNA reads TGTGCCAGCAGCAAGCAAGGGGCCGGGGACGAGCAGTACTTC.

The chain uses TRBV7-6 and TRBJ2-1, with 7 bases fitting TRBD2. The CDR3 extends over 14 amino acids. Germline CDR1 reads SGHVS; CDR2 reads FNYEAQ. The V and J ends lost 5 bases and 7 bases, in that order; junction bases with no gene match: 8. The CDR3 coding sequence is TGTGCCAGCAGCCCCGGGGAGGGGATAAATGAGCAGTTCTTC. Translation gives CASSPGEGINEQFF.

This clonotype was detected only a few times. The rearrangement joins TRBV20-1 to TRBJ2-1; D could derive from TRBD1 or TRBD2 (5 bases each). This CDR3 has 15 residues. V was pared by 6 bases and J by 9 bases, with 24 bases between. CDR1 DFQATT and CDR2 SNEGSKA come from the germline V gene (reference sequence). The CDR3 reads CSARDRGSGLGEQFF. The CDR3 nucleotides read TGCAGTGCACGAGACCGGGGCTCCGGACTGGGTGAGCAGTTCTTC.

This clonotype is categorized as medium-sized. J is TRBJ2-3 and V is TRBV7-6; 10 bases fit TRBD2. J gave up 3 bases and V 4 bases, and 7 bases lay outside the gene matches. Germline V gene lookup returns CDR1 SGHVS and CDR2 FNYEAQ. This CDR3 region has 16 residues. The chain's CDR3 is CASSSRAGGRTDTQYF. In nucleotides, the CDR3 is TGTGCCAGCAGCTCTAGAGCGGGGGGGCGGACAGATACGCAGTATTTT.

The chain combines TRBV5-5 with TRBJ2-1; D might be TRBD2 (5 bases). Deletions cut 5 bases from V and 9 bases from J, with 12 bases between. The CDR3 is 12 amino acids. Germline V gives CDR1 SGHKS, CDR2 YYEKEE (reference sequence). CDR3 bases: TGTGCCAGCAGGGGGAGAGGCGGTGAGCAGTTCTTC. Encoded protein: CASRGRGGEQFF.

This clonotype was found a few times. The V gene is TRBV7-2, the J gene TRBJ2-3, with 8 bases matching TRBD2. CDR1 is SGHTA, CDR2 FQGNSA, per germline. The V gene end was trimmed by 5 bases and the J gene end by 8 bases; junction bases not matched to a gene: 15. The CDR3 runs to 16 residues. The CDR3 here is CASSPSGTRSPGTQYF. Here the CDR3 DNA reads TGTGCCAGCAGCCCCTCCGGGACTAGGTCCCCTGGTACGCAGTATTTT.

The chain combines TRBV5-6 with TRBJ1-3; D is unresolved. V lost 3 bases and J lost 4, with 11 bases in between. The V gene's germline CDR1 is SGHDT and CDR2 YYEEEE. The CDR3 is 14 amino acids. CDR3 sequence: CASSSWGSGNTIYF. The CDR3 coding sequence is TGTGCCAGCAGCTCCTGGGGATCCGGAAACACCATATATTTT. The variable domain in full, completed from reference TRBV5-6 and TRBJ1-3, reads DAGVTQSPTHLIKTRGQQVTLRCSPKSGHDTVSWYQQALGQGPQFIFQYYEEEERQRGNFPDRFSGHQFPNYSSELNVNALLLGDSALYLCASSSWGSGNTIYFGEGSWLTVV.

This clonotype was observed a handful of times. A much larger clone is a single base away; this may be a read error. V is TRBV29-1 and J is TRBJ1-3; unclear D gene. Trimming pared 7 bases from V and 0 bases from J, leaving 13 bases between. Germline values: CDR1 SQVTM, CDR2 ANQGSEA. The CDR3 sequence is 14 residues long. CDR3 DNA: TGCAGCGCCACCGAGACGGCCTCTGGAAACACCATATATTTT. Protein sequence: CSATETASGNTIYF. The full variable domain, its missing parts supplied by reference TRBV29-1 and TRBJ1-3, is SAVISQKPSRDICQRGTSLTIQCQVDSQVTMMFWYRQQPGQSLTLIATANQGSEATYESGFVIDKFPISRPNLTFSTLTVSNMSPEDSSIYLCSATETASGNTIYFGEGSWLTVV.

The table lists this clonotype with a few counts. The V and J genes are TRBV6-6 and TRBJ2-7; 11 positions match TRBD2. Germline loops: CDR1 MNHNY, CDR2 SVGAGI (reference sequence). J gave up 0 bases and V 5 bases, and 6 bases lay outside the gene matches. This CDR3 has 16 residues. CDR3 residues: CASSKLAGASSYEQYF. DNA of the CDR3: TGTGCCAGCAGTAAACTAGCGGGAGCCTCCTCCTACGAGCAGTACTTC.

This clonotype is termed medium-sized (0.01 to 0.1%). This chain connects TRBV9 to TRBJ2-1; 12 bases match TRBD2. After removal of 0 bases from V and 7 bases from J, the junction contained 5 bases not matched to a gene. Germline V gene sequence: CDR1 SGDLS, CDR2 YYNGEE. The CDR3 length is 16 residues. CDR3 sequence (DNA): TGTGCCAGCAGCGTAGGTGTGACTAGCGGGGGAAATGAGCAGTTCTTC. Translated: CASSVGVTSGGNEQFF.

This sequence joins TRBV7-9 and TRBJ1-5, with 7 bases that match TRBD1. In germline, CDR1 is SEHNR, CDR2 FQNEAQ (reference sequence). V trimming: 1 base; J trimming: 5 bases; junction bases outside the gene matches: 5. CDR3 size: 15 residues. CDR3 nucleotide sequence: TGTGCCAGCAGCTTAGGGGGACAGACGGATCAGCCCCAGCATTTT. Translation gives CASSLGGQTDQPQHF.

By proportion, this clonotype is medium-sized (0.01 to 0.1%). J is TRBJ2-7 and V is TRBV5-1; no clear D gene. CDR1 SGHRS and CDR2 YFSETQ come from the germline V gene. This CDR3 has 11 amino acids. Trimming pared 4 bases from V and 4 bases from J, leaving 6 bases between. In DNA, the CDR3 is TGCGCCAGCAGCAACCTATACGAGCAGTACTTC. Its protein product is CASSNLYEQYF. The full variable domain, its missing parts supplied by reference TRBV5-1 and TRBJ2-7, is KAGVTQTPRYLIKTRGQQVTLSCSPISGHRSVSWYQQTPGQGLQFLFEYFSETQRNKGNFPGRFSGRQFSNSRSEMNVSTLELGDSALYLCASSNLYEQYFGPGTRLTVT.

This clonotype counts as medium-sized. The rearrangement uses TRBV3-1 and TRBJ2-7; tentatively, D is TRBD1 or TRBD2 (5 bases each). CDR1 and CDR2 from the germline V gene are LGHDT and YNNKEL (reference sequence). Trimming stripped 3 bases from V and 3 bases from J, with 6 bases between. The CDR3 loop spans 12 amino acids. The CDR3 DNA reads as TGTGCCAGCAGCCAGGGGGACTACGAGCAGTACTTC. It encodes CASSQGDYEQYF.

This clonotype counts as medium-sized (0.01 to 0.1%). The CDR3 DNA sequence: TGCGCCAGCAGCCAAACAGGATCCTACGAGCAGTACTTC. It specifies CASSQTGSYEQYF. The chain combines TRBV5-1 with TRBJ2-7; D might be TRBD1 (5 bases). V was pared by 4 bases and J by 1 base, with 9 bases between. There are 13 residues in the CDR3. Germline V gene data show CDR1 as SGHRS and CDR2 as YFSETQ.

This clonotype is labeled as medium-sized. The gene calls are TRBV2 and TRBJ2-3; no definite D call. The germline gives CDR1 SNHLY, CDR2 FYNNEI. The CDR3 is made up of 15 amino acids. V was trimmed by 8 bases and J by 8 bases, leaving 23 bases between them. The CDR3 reads CASVVGPTGWVTQYF. The CDR3 bases are TGTGCCAGCGTAGTCGGCCCCACGGGTTGGGTTACGCAGTATTTT.

This clonotype was seen many times. The rearrangement links TRBV7-2 to TRBJ1-6; unclear D gene. Germline values: CDR1 SGHTA, CDR2 FQGNSA. The CDR3 spans 15 residues. The V end was cut by 3 bases, the J end by 0 bases, with 6 bases between. The CDR3 loop is CASSFWGSYNSPLHF. In nucleotides, the CDR3 is TGTGCCAGCAGCTTTTGGGGCTCCTATAATTCACCCCTCCACTTT. Full variable domain (rest looked up from reference TRBV7-2 and TRBJ1-6): GAGVSQSPSNKVTEKGKDVELRCDPISGHTALYWYRQSLGQGLEFLIYFQGNSAPDKSGLPSDRFSAERTGGSVSTLTIQRTQQEDSAVYLCASSFWGSYNSPLHFGNGTRLTVT.

By sample share, this clonotype is medium-sized. For the CDR3, the DNA is TGTGCCAGCAGTTGGAAAATGAACACTGAAGCTTTCTTT. It encodes CASSWKMNTEAFF. The chain recombines TRBV2 with TRBJ1-1; no definite D call. V gave up 5 bases and J gave up 0 bases, with 7 bases separating them. This CDR3 is built from 13 residues. The germline V gene has CDR1 SNHLY and CDR2 FYNNEI.

By sample fraction, this clonotype is large. This rearrangement joins TRBV20-1 to TRBJ2-7; 8 bases line up with TRBD2. Germline loops: CDR1 DFQATT, CDR2 SNEGSKA (reference sequence). The CDR3 covers 12 residues. The trim removed 3 bases at V and 4 bases at J, leaving 2 bases unmatched. The CDR3 nucleotides read TGCAGTGCTAGCACTAGCGGATACGAGCAGTACTTC. It specifies CSASTSGYEQYF.

This clonotype is judged medium-sized. The chain joins TRBV5-6 to TRBJ1-2, with 11 bases identical to TRBD1. CDR1 and CDR2 (germline): SGHDT, YYEEEE. CDR3 length: 16 amino acids. The trim removed 3 bases at V and 4 bases at J, leaving 8 bases unmatched. The CDR3 sequence is CASSCDPGQGGYGYTF. Written as DNA, the CDR3 is TGTGCCAGCAGCTGCGACCCGGGACAGGGGGGCTATGGCTACACCTTC.

This clonotype is large. The genes are TRBV12-3 or TRBV12-4 and TRBJ2-3, with D hard to call. The CDR3 consists of 12 residues. V was clipped by 0 bases and J by 6 bases, with 4 bases between them. For the CDR3, the DNA is TGTGCCAGCAGTTTAGCGTCGGATACGCAGTATTTT. It codes for CASSLASDTQYF.

Sample share makes this clonotype medium-sized (0.01 to 0.1%). This chain joins TRBV7-9 and TRBJ2-5; 10 bases are shared with TRBD1. CDR1 SEHNR and CDR2 FQNEAQ come from the germline V gene (reference sequence). V lost 5 bases and J lost 5; bases outside the gene matches: 8. This CDR3 is built from 15 residues. The CDR3 here is CASSLRQGAGETQYF. For the CDR3, the DNA is TGTGCCAGCAGCCTCCGACAGGGGGCCGGTGAGACCCAGTACTTC.

This clonotype is medium-sized in the sample. The CDR3 nucleotides read TGTGCCAGCAGCTTAGGTCTCGACCGGCCGGGGGAGCAGTACTTC. Its protein product is CASSLGLDRPGEQYF. V and J are TRBV7-2 and TRBJ2-7; the D gene is possibly TRBD2 (5 bases). CDR1 is SGHTA, CDR2 FQGNSA, per germline. V lost 1 base, J lost 7 bases, and 17 bases lay in between. The CDR3 has 15 residues. The complete variable domain, with remaining parts taken from reference TRBV7-2 and TRBJ2-7, reads GAGVSQSPSNKVTEKGKDVELRCDPISGHTALYWYRQSLGQGLEFLIYFQGNSAPDKSGLPSDRFSAERTGGSVSTLTIQRTQQEDSAVYLCASSLGLDRPGEQYFGPGTRLTVT.

This clonotype qualifies as medium-sized (0.01 to 0.1%). This sequence joins TRBV4-1 and TRBJ1-2; D perhaps matches TRBD1 (6 bases). This CDR3 is built from 16 residues. The V end lost 0 bases, the J end lost 4 bases, and 15 bases lay between the germline ends. The germline CDR1 and CDR2 sequences are MGHRA and YSYEKL. The CDR3 region has the DNA TGCGCCAGCAGCCAAGACTACAGGGCGACGATCTATGGCTACACCTTC. It yields the protein CASSQDYRATIYGYTF.

This sequence joins TRBV3-1 and TRBJ2-1; 13 nucleotides line up with TRBD2. J was trimmed by 3 bases and V by 4 bases; bases with no gene match: 6. Germline V gives CDR1 LGHDT, CDR2 YNNKEL (reference sequence). CDR3 length equals 17 residues. This CDR3 reads CASSRSTSGGSYNEQFF. DNA for the CDR3: TGTGCCAGCAGCCGGTCGACTAGCGGGGGGAGCTACAATGAGCAGTTCTTC.

In this sample, this clonotype is medium-sized. The chain recombines TRBV2 with TRBJ1-4; D remains unclear. This CDR3 is 12 amino acids long. Trimming cost V 1 base and J 8 bases, with 5 bases left between them. Germline V CDR1 and CDR2: SNHLY, FYNNEI. CDR3 sequence reads: CASSEVEEKLFF. The CDR3 nucleotides are TGTGCCAGCAGTGAAGTGGAGGAAAAACTGTTTTTT.

By share, this clonotype ranks as medium-sized. The V and J genes are TRBV29-1 and TRBJ1-1; D gene unclear. Trimming shortened V by 3 bases and J by 0 bases, and 11 bases separated the two germline ends. The CDR3 runs to 14 residues. Germline values: CDR1 SQVTM, CDR2 ANQGSEA. The CDR3 here is CSVEGIPMNTEAFF. The CDR3 coding sequence is TGCAGCGTTGAGGGTATCCCTATGAACACTGAAGCTTTCTTT. The entire variable domain, with the rest obtained from reference TRBV29-1 and TRBJ1-1, is as follows: SAVISQKPSRDICQRGTSLTIQCQVDSQVTMMFWYRQQPGQSLTLIATANQGSEATYESGFVIDKFPISRPNLTFSTLTVSNMSPEDSSIYLCSVEGIPMNTEAFFGQGTRLTVV.